These T cell receptor beta chains were read from a single sample in a study of shared T cell receptors in the human thymus. TCRdb's copy holds only in-frame clones and misses some; the assay was immunoSEQ multiplex PCR. The sample lists 600,000 or so clones, around 87% occurring once. These data were also reused for a study on human thymus T cells.

The sample was thymocytes. These receptors all come from a boy under two years old with a congenital heart defect. Each CDR3 is given with its conserved first and last residue. A D gene is named only where the DNA matches it firmly. Some rows mark clone size as missing; the rest say once, few, many or name a class of expanded clone.

TRBJ1-4 TRBV7-9 NA TRBD1 CASSLATGGREKLFF TGTGCCAGCAGCTTAGCGACAGGGGGCAGAGAAAAACTGTTTTTT
TRBJ1-2 TRBV4-3 NA NA CASSQDRREEALNYGYTF TGCGCCAGCAGCCAAGATAGGAGGGAAGAAGCGCTAAACTATGGCTACACCTTC
TRBJ2-6 TRBV4-1 NA TRBD1 CASSPGTGAPGGANVLTF TGCGCCAGCAGCCCCGGGACAGGGGCGCCTGGTGGGGCCAACGTCCTGACTTTC
TRBJ1-1 TRBV29-1 NA NA CSVVWGPNTEAFF TGCAGCGTTGTCTGGGGGCCGAACACTGAAGCTTTCTTT
TRBJ2-2 TRBV5-4 NA NA CASSIGETTGELFF TGTGCCAGCAGCATTGGAGAGACCACCGGGGAGCTGTTTTTT
TRBJ2-7 TRBV4-3 NA TRBD2 CASSQDSSGRNEQYF TGCGCCAGCAGCCAAGATTCTAGCGGGAGGAACGAGCAGTACTTC
TRBJ2-3 TRBV4-3 NA NA CASSQDSGSTDTQYF TGCGCCAGCAGCCAAGATTCGGGTAGCACAGATACGCAGTATTTT
TRBJ1-2 TRBV28 NA NA CASSTNPLILDTRYGYTF TGTGCCAGCAGTACGAACCCGCTCATCCTCGACACCCGGTATGGCTACACCTTC
TRBJ1-4 TRBV11-2 NA TRBD1 CASSLQQGRREKLFF TGTGCCAGCAGCTTACAACAGGGGCGGCGCGAAAAACTGTTTTTT
TRBJ2-5 TRBV28 NA TRBD1 CASSYRGQGRDAETQYF TGTGCCAGCAGTTACCGGGGACAGGGTCGCGATGCGGAGACCCAGTACTTC
TRBJ2-7 TRBV5-1 NA NA CASSLGVAVYEQYF TGCGCCAGCAGCTTGGGGGTAGCGGTTTACGAGCAGTACTTC
TRBJ2-3 TRBV14 NA NA CASSLYQGLGDTQYF TGTGCCAGCAGTCTTTATCAGGGGCTCGGGGATACGCAGTATTTT
TRBJ2-1 TRBV15 NA TRBD2 CATSREGEGNEQFF TGTGCCACCAGCAGAGAAGGGGAGGGGAATGAGCAGTTCTTC
TRBJ2-1 TRBV6-5 NA TRBD2 CASSPRGLRDNEQFF TGTGCCAGCAGCCCCCGGGGACTACGAGACAATGAGCAGTTCTTC
TRBJ1-1 TRBV9 NA NA CASSVGSPVITEAFF TGTGCCAGCAGCGTGGGCAGCCCGGTTATCACTGAAGCTTTCTTT
TRBJ1-2 TRBV28 few NA CASSFSGSGYTF TGTGCCAGCAGTTTTTCGGGATCTGGCTACACCTTC
TRBJ1-1 TRBV19 NA NA CASSIAGDWTEAFF TGTGCCAGTAGTATTGCAGGGGATTGGACTGAAGCTTTCTTT
TRBJ2-5 TRBV5-1 once TRBD2 CASSLARQGQAGVHQETQYF TGCGCCAGCAGCTTGGCGCGGCAGGGGCAAGCGGGAGTCCACCAAGAGACCCAGTACTTC
TRBJ2-1 TRBV12-5 NA TRBD2 CASGFLAGGYNEQFF TGTGCTAGTGGTTTTTTAGCGGGTGGCTACAATGAGCAGTTCTTC
TRBJ2-7 TRBV27 NA TRBD1 CASSSLTGGSYEQYF TGTGCCAGCAGTTCCCTTACAGGGGGCTCCTACGAGCAGTACTTC
TRBJ1-5 TRBV6-1 NA NA CANLQGFNQPQHF TGTGCCAACCTACAGGGTTTCAATCAGCCCCAGCATTTT
TRBJ2-5 TRBV5-1 NA NA CASSSQETQYF TGCGCCAGCAGCTCTCAAGAGACCCAGTACTTC
TRBJ2-1 TRBV27 NA NA CASSEGQGPYNEQFF TGTGCCAGCAGTGAAGGCCAGGGCCCCTACAATGAGCAGTTCTTC
TRBJ2-1 TRBV6-5 NA NA CASSYSTGEDNEQFF TGTGCCAGCAGTTACTCGACGGGGGAGGACAATGAGCAGTTCTTC
TRBJ2-3 TRBV28 NA TRBD1 CASSLIGQDRVIFDTQYF TGTGCCAGCAGTTTAATCGGGCAAGACAGGGTGATTTTTGATACGCAGTATTTT
TRBJ1-5 TRBV2 few TRBD1 CASRRDRWGNQPQHF TGTGCCAGCAGGAGGGACAGATGGGGCAATCAGCCCCAGCATTTT
TRBJ1-2 TRBV28 NA NA CASSLEGRGYGYTF TGTGCCAGCAGTTTAGAGGGGAGGGGGTATGGCTACACCTTC
TRBJ1-6 TRBV10-3 NA TRBD1 CAIKGQGPSPLHF TGTGCCATCAAGGGACAGGGACCCTCACCCCTCCACTTT
TRBJ2-1 TRBV4-1 NA TRBD2 CASSQTSGRAGNEQFF TGCGCCAGCAGCCAAACTAGCGGGAGGGCGGGAAATGAGCAGTTCTTC
TRBJ2-2 TRBV28 NA NA CASSLGRATGELFF TGTGCCAGCAGCCTTGGCAGGGCCACCGGGGAGCTGTTTTTT
TRBJ1-2 TRBV6-5 NA NA CASSSRGGYGYTF TGTGCCAGCAGTTCCCGGGGGGGGTATGGCTACACCTTC
TRBJ2-1 TRBV30 NA TRBD2 CAWRLLKTREGYNEQFF TGTGCCTGGAGGCTATTAAAAACGCGGGAGGGTTACAATGAGCAGTTCTTC
TRBJ1-1 TRBV7-8 NA NA CASTPWTGDTEAFF TGTGCCAGCACCCCTTGGACTGGAGACACTGAAGCTTTCTTT
TRBJ1-1 TRBV28 NA NA CASSLWVVSSQAFF TGTGCCAGCAGTTTATGGGTCGTGAGTAGCCAAGCTTTCTTT
TRBJ1-4 TRBV7-9 NA TRBD1 CASSDLEGQTGGNEKLFF TGTGCCAGCAGCGACTTGGAGGGCCAGACAGGGGGGAATGAAAAACTGTTTTTT
TRBJ2-2 TRBV6-5 NA TRBD1 CASSYEGQMNTGELFF TGTGCCAGCAGTTATGAGGGACAGATGAACACCGGGGAGCTGTTTTTT
TRBJ2-7 TRBV5-6 NA NA CASSLGRVSGIGYEQYF TGTGCCAGCAGCTTGGGAAGGGTTTCCGGGATCGGATACGAGCAGTACTTC
TRBJ2-7 TRBV4-3 NA TRBD2 CASSQEIGTSYEQYF TGCGCCAGCAGCCAAGAGATCGGGACTAGTTACGAGCAGTACTTC
TRBJ2-1 TRBV28 NA TRBD1 CASSRGTGSYNEQFF TGTGCCAGCAGTCGAGGGACAGGGTCCTACAATGAGCAGTTCTTC
TRBJ2-7 TRBV6-5 few TRBD1 CASSTEQGYNYEQYF TGTGCCAGCAGTACCGAACAGGGGTACAACTACGAGCAGTACTTC
TRBJ2-5 TRBV4-3 NA TRBD2 CASSQEPSGGPQYF TGCGCCAGCAGCCAAGAGCCTAGCGGGGGGCCCCAGTACTTC
TRBJ2-7 TRBV2 NA TRBD2 CASSEDETSGGSYEQYF TGTGCCAGCAGTGAAGACGAGACTAGCGGAGGCTCCTACGAGCAGTACTTC
TRBJ1-1 TRBV27 few NA CASSLNRVTTEAFF TGTGCCAGCAGTTTGAACAGGGTGACCACTGAAGCTTTCTTT
TRBJ1-1 TRBV7-2 NA NA CASSLIVRGRGPEAFF TGTGCCAGCAGCTTAATCGTGCGGGGTAGGGGTCCTGAAGCTTTCTTT
TRBJ1-6 TRBV27 NA TRBD1 CASAPGQSHSPLHF TGTGCCAGCGCTCCGGGACAGTCCCATTCACCCCTCCACTTT
TRBJ2-4 TRBV6-5 NA TRBD1 CASSGTGKNIQYF TGTGCCAGCAGTGGGACAGGGAAAAACATTCAGTACTTC
TRBJ2-1 TRBV28 once TRBD2 CASSFREEGNEQFF TGTGCCAGCAGTTTCCGGGAGGAAGGGAATGAGCAGTTCTTC
TRBJ2-2 TRBV7-2 once TRBD1 CATRQGIGELFF TGTGCCACCAGACAGGGAATCGGGGAGCTGTTTTTT
TRBJ1-1 TRBV6-5 NA TRBD1 CASRPDRGHTEAFF TGTGCCAGCAGACCGGACAGGGGGCACACTGAAGCTTTCTTT
TRBJ2-3 TRBV6-5 NA NA CASSRGSTDTQYF TGTGCCAGCAGCCGGGGTAGCACAGATACGCAGTATTTT
TRBJ2-3 TRBV5-4 NA TRBD2 CASSLRGGPSHTQYF TGTGCCAGCAGCTTACGGGGGGGGCCCTCCCATACGCAGTATTTT
TRBJ2-1 TRBV29-1 NA TRBD2 CSVRPTSGRDNEQFF TGCAGCGTTCGACCGACTAGCGGGAGAGACAATGAGCAGTTCTTC
TRBJ2-5 TRBV18 NA TRBD1 CASSPVPGQGSQETQYF TGTGCCAGCTCACCAGTTCCGGGACAGGGTAGTCAGGAGACCCAGTACTTC